This TCR beta chain was recorded in a study of blood T cell repertoires in COVID-19. Profiling relied on immunoSEQ multiplex PCR, and the TCRdb table lists in-frame clones only, not all of them. The data contain about 410,000 clones, around 91% of them singletons. Per germline, CDR1 SGHRS and CDR2 YFSETQ. The CDR3 has 15 amino acids. Trimming left V 4 bases short and J 5 bases short, with 16 bases between. Enrollment of patients from Seattle took place during active infection, with longitudinal follow-up. Sequencing was performed on peripheral blood. The clonotype comes from a middle-aged woman with COVID-19, enrolled during active disease. The chain is built from TRBV5-1 and TRBJ2-1, with D maybe TRBD1 (5 bases). The CDR3 loop reads CASSLDSTWNNEQFF. The CDR3 coding sequence is TGCGCCAGCAGCCTAGACAGTACTTGGAACAATGAGCAGTTCTTC.